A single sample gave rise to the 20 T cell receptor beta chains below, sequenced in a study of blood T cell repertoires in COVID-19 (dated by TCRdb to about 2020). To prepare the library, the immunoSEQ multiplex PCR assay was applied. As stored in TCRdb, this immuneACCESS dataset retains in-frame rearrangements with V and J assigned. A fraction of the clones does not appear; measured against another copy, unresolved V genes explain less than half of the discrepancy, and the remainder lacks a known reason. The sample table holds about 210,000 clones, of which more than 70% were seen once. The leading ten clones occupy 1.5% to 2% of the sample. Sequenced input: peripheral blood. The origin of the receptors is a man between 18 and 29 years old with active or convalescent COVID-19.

CDR3 DNA sequence: TGTGCCAGCAGCCAAGGGGACAGGGGGCTTCAAGAGACCCAGTACTTC. The encoded protein is CASSQGDRGLQETQYF. The J gene is TRBJ2-5, the V gene TRBV7-9, with 12 bases matching TRBD1. J was trimmed by 2 bases and V by 5 bases; bases with no gene match: 6. Germline-derived CDR1 and CDR2 are SEHNR and FQNEAQ (reference sequence). The length of the CDR3 is 16 residues.

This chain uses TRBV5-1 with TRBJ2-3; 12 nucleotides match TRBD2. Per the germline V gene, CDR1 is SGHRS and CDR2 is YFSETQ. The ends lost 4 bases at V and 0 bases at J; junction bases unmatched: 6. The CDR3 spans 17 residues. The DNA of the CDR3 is TGCGCCAGCAGCCTACGGACTAGCGGGACAAGCACAGATACGCAGTATTTT. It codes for CASSLRTSGTSTDTQYF.

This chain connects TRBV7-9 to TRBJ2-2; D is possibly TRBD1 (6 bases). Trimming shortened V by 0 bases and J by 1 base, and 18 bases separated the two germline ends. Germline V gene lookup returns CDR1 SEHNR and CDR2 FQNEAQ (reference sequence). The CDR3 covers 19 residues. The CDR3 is CASSLADGGGGQNTGELFF. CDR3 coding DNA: TGTGCCAGCAGCTTAGCGGACGGTGGTGGGGGCCAGAACACCGGGGAGCTGTTTTTT. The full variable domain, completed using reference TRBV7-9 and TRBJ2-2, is DTGVSQNPRHKITKRGQNVTFRCDPISEHNRLYWYRQTLGQGPEFLTYFQNEAQLEKSRLLSDRFSAERPKGSFSTLEIQRTEQGDSAMYLCASSLADGGGGQNTGELFFGEGSRLTVL.

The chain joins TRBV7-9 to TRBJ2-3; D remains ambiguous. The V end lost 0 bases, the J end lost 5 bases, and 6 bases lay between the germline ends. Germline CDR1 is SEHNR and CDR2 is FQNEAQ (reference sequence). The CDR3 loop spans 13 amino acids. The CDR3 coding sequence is TGTGCCAGCAGCTTAGCGCGGAGAGATACGCAGTATTTT. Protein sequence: CASSLARRDTQYF.

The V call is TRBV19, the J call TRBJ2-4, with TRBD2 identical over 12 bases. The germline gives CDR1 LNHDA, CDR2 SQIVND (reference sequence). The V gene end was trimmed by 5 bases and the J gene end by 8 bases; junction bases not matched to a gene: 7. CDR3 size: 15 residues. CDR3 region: CASSPWTSGTDIQYF. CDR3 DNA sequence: TGTGCCAGTAGTCCCTGGACTAGCGGGACTGACATTCAGTACTTC. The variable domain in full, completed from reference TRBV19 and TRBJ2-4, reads DGGITQSPKYLFRKEGQNVTLSCEQNLNHDAMYWYRQDPGQGLRLIYYSQIVNDFQKGDIAEGYSVSREKKESFPLTVTSAQKNPTAFYLCASSPWTSGTDIQYFGAGTRLSVL.

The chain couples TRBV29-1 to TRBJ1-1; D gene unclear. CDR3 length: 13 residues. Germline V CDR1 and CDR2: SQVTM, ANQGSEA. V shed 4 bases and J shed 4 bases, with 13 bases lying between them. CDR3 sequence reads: CSVGAGQATEAFF. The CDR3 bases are TGCAGCGTTGGAGCAGGCCAGGCCACTGAAGCTTTCTTT. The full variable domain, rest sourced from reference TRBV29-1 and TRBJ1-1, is SAVISQKPSRDICQRGTSLTIQCQVDSQVTMMFWYRQQPGQSLTLIATANQGSEATYESGFVIDKFPISRPNLTFSTLTVSNMSPEDSSIYLCSVGAGQATEAFFGQGTRLTVV.

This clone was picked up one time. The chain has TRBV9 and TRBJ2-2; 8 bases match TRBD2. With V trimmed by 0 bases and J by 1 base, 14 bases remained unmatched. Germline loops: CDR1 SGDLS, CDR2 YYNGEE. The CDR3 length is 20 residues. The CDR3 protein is CASSVGKSSGGPKNTGELFF. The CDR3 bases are TGTGCCAGCAGCGTAGGGAAATCGAGCGGGGGCCCGAAGAACACCGGGGAGCTGTTTTTT. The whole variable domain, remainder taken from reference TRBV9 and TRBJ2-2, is DSGVTQTPKHLITATGQRVTLRCSPRSGDLSVYWYQQSLDQGLQFLIQYYNGEERAKGNILERFSAQQFPDLHSELNLSSLELGDSALYFCASSVGKSSGGPKNTGELFFGEGSRLTVL.

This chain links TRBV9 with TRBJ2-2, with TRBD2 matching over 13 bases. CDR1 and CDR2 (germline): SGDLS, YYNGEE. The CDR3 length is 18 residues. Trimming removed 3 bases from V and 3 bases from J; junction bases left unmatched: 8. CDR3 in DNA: TGTGCCAGCAGCGAGACAGGACTAGCGGGAGCCGACACCGGGGAGCTGTTTTTT. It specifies CASSETGLAGADTGELFF.

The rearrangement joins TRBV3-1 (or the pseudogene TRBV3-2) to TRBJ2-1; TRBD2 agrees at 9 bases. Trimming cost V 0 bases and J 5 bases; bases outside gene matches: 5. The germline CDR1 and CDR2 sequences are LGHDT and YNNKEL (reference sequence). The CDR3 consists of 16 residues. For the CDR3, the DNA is TGTGCCAGCAGCCAAGATGCAGCGGGGGGTAACAATGAGCAGTTCTTC. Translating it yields CASSQDAAGGNNEQFF.

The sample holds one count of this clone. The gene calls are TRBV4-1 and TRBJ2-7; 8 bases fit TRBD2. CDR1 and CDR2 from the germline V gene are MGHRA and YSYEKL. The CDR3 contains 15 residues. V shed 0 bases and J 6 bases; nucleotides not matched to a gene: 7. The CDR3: CASSQEWGAGAEQYF. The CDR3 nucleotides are TGCGCCAGCAGCCAAGAGTGGGGAGCGGGAGCCGAGCAGTACTTC.

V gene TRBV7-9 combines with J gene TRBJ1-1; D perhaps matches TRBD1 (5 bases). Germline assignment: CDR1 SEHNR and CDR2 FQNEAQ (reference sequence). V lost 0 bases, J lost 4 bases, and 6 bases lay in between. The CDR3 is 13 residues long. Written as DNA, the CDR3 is TGTGCCAGCAGCTTAGCACAGGTCACTGAAGCTTTCTTT. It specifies CASSLAQVTEAFF.

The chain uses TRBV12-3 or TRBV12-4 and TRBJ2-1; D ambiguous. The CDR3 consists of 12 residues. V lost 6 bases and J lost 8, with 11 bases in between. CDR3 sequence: CASSWSSHEQFF. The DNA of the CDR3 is TGTGCCAGCAGCTGGAGTAGCCATGAGCAGTTCTTC.

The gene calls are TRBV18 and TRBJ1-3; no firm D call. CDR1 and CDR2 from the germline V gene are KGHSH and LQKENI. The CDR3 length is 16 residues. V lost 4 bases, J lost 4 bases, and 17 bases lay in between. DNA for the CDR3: TGTGCCAGCTCACAACCGGGTGCGGTTGAGGGAAACACCATATATTTT. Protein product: CASSQPGAVEGNTIYF.

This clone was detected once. CDR3 bases: TGCGCCAGCAGCTTGGCTTCGAGGTACACTGAAGCTTTCTTT. Encoded protein: CASSLASRYTEAFF. The chain combines TRBV5-1 with TRBJ1-1, with D uncertain. Germline V gene lookup returns CDR1 SGHRS and CDR2 YFSETQ. V lost 0 bases and J 3 bases, leaving 9 bases between the germline ends. The CDR3 sequence is 14 residues long. The whole variable domain, filled in from reference TRBV5-1 and TRBJ1-1, reads KAGVTQTPRYLIKTRGQQVTLSCSPISGHRSVSWYQQTPGQGLQFLFEYFSETQRNKGNFPGRFSGRQFSNSRSEMNVSTLELGDSALYLCASSLASRYTEAFFGQGTRLTVV.

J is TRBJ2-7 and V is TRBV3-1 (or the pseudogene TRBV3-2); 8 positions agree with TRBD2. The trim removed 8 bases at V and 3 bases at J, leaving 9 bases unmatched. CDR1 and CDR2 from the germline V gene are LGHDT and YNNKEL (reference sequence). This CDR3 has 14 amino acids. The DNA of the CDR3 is TGTGCCAGCCGCCTTAGCGGGGCCGGCTACGAGCAGTACTTC. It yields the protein CASRLSGAGYEQYF.

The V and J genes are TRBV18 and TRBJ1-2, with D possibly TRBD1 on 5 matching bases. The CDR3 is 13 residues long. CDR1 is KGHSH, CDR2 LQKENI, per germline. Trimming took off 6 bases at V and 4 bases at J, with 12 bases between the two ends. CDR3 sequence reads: CASSLTGSYGYTF. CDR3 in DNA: TGTGCCAGCTCTTTAACAGGCTCCTATGGCTACACCTTC.

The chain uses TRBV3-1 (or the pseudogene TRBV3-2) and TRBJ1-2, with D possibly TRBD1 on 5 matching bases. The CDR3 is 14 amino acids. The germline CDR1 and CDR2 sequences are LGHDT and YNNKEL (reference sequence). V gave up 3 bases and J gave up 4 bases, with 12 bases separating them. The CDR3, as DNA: TGTGCCAGCAGCCAGGGGACTCGGGTCTATGGCTACACCTTC. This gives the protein CASSQGTRVYGYTF.

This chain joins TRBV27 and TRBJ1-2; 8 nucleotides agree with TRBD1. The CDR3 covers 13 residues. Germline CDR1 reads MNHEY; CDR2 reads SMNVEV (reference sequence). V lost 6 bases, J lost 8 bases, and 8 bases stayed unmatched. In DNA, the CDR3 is TGTGCCAGCAGGGACAGGGAGACCCAGGGCTACACCTTC. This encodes CASRDRETQGYTF.

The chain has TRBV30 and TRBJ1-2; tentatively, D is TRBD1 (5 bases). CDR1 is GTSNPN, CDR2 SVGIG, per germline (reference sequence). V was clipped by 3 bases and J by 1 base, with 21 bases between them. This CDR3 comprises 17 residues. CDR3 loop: CAWRDPSGGEFNYGYTF. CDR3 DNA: TGTGCCTGGAGGGACCCGTCTGGGGGGGAGTTTAACTATGGCTACACCTTC.

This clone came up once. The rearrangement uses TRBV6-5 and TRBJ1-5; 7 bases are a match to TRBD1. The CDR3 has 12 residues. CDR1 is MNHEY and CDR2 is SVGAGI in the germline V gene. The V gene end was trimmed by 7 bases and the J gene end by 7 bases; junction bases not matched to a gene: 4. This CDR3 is CASNPGGQPQHF. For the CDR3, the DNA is TGTGCCAGCAATCCAGGGGGGCAGCCCCAGCATTTT.